The T cell receptor (beta chain) under discussion was sequenced for a study of radiation and T cells in renal cell carcinoma. General observations from the study: Compared with controls, irradiated tumors had more, larger dominant CDR3 motifs. Top 100 clonotypes averaged around 54% in irradiated versus about 45% in nephrectomy-only tumors.

CDR3 length: 15 residues. Trimming stripped 0 bases from V and 6 bases from J, with 14 bases between. Germline loops: CDR1 MNHNS, CDR2 SASEGT. This clone turned up a few times. Its antigen remains unidentified. The repertoire was sequenced with immunoSEQ multiplex PCR; TCRdb's copy has only in-frame clones and lacks some. The sample lists about 25,000 clones; roughly 60% were seen once. Treatment given: treatment-naive control, cytoreductive nephrectomy. Treatment-naive patients without radiation supplied the control tumors at nephrectomy. The patient's renal cell carcinoma had clear cell pathology. This TCR came from a man in his forties or fifties with renal cell carcinoma. The sequences come from tumor tissue, collected from a patient whose treatment was nephrectomy without radiotherapy. V is TRBV6-1 and J is TRBJ1-2; TRBD1 is a possible D gene (6 bases). As DNA, the CDR3 is TGTGCCAGCAGTGAAGCGCTAGGGGGTTCGGATGGCTACACCTTC. It yields the protein CASSEALGGSDGYTF.